This T cell receptor (beta chain) is drawn from a study of blood T cell repertoires in COVID-19. Generated by immunoSEQ multiplex PCR, the TCRdb table keeps only in-frame clones and is missing some. The sample holds some 250,000 clones, around 90% seen once. CDR3 length: 15 residues. Losses at the gene ends were 5 bases for V and 2 bases for J; bases not matched to a gene: 9. Per the germline V gene, CDR1 is LNHDA and CDR2 is SQIVND (reference sequence). Specimen: PBMCs or T cells enriched from blood (not recorded which). The receptor was isolated from a human donor in a cohort exposed to, infected with or recovered from COVID-19 (not recorded which). The donor label of this sample is uncertain. V usage is TRBV19 and J usage is TRBJ2-7, with 7 bases fitting TRBD2. CDR3 nucleotide sequence: TGTGCCAGTAGTCCTTGGGGGGGTAGCACCTACGAGCAGTACTTC. Encoded protein: CASSPWGGSTYEQYF.